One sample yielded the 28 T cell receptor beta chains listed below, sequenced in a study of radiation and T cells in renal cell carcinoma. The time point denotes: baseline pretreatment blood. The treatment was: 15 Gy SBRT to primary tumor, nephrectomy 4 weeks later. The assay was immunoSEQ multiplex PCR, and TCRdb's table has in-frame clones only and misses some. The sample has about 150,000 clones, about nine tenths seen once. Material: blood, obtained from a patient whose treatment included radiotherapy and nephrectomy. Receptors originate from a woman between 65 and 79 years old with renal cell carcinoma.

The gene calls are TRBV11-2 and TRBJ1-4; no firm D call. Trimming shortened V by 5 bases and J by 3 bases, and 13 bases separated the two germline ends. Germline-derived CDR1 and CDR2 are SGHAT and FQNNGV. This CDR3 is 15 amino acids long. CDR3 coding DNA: TGTGCCAGCAGCCAGAGACCTGCGGCTAATGAAAAACTGTTTTTT. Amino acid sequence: CASSQRPAANEKLFF.

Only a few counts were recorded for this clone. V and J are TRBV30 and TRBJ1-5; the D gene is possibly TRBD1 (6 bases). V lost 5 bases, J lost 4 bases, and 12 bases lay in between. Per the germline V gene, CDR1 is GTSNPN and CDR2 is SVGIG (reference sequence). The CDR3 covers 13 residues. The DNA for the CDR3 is TGTGCCTGGCGAGGGGGGAAGAATCAGCCCCAGCATTTT. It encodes CAWRGGKNQPQHF.

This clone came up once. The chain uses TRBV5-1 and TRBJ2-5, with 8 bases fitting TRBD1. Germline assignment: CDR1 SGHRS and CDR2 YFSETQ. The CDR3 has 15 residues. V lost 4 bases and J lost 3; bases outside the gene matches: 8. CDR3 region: CASSPDRATEETQYF. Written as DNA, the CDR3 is TGCGCCAGCAGCCCGGACAGGGCAACAGAAGAGACCCAGTACTTC.

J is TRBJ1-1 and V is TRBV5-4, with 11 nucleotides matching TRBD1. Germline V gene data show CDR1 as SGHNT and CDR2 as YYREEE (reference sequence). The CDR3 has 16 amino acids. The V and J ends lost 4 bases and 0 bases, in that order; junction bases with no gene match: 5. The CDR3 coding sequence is TGTGCCAGCAGCATAGGACAGGGGGCTTTGAACACTGAAGCTTTCTTT. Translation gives CASSIGQGALNTEAFF.

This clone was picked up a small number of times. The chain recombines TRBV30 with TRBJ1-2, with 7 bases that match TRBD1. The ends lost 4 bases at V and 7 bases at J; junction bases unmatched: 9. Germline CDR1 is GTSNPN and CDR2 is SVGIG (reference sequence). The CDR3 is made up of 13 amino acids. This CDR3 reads CAWIRGGSGGYTF. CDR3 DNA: TGTGCCTGGATACGAGGGGGCAGCGGTGGCTACACCTTC.

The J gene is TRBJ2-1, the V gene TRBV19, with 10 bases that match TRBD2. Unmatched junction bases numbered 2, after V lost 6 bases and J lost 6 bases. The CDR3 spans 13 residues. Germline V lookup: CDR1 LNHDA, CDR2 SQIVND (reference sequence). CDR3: CASRERGGNEQFF. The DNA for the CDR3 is TGTGCCAGTAGGGAGCGGGGGGGCAATGAGCAGTTCTTC.

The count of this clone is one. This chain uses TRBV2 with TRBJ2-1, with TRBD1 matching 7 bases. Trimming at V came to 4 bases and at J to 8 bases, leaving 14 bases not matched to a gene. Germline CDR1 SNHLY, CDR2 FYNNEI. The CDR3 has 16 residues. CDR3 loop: CASSVLLQGPRDEQFF. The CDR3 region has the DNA TGTGCCAGCAGTGTGTTATTACAGGGGCCCCGGGATGAGCAGTTCTTC.

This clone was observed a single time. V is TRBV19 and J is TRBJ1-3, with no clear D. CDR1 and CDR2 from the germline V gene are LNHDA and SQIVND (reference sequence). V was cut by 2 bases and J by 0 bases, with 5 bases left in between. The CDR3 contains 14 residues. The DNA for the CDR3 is TGTGCCAGTAGTATACAGGTCTCTGGAAACACCATATATTTT. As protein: CASSIQVSGNTIYF.

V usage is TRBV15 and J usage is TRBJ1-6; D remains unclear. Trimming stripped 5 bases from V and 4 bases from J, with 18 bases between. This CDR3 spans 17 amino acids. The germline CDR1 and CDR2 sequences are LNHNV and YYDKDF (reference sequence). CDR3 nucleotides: TGTGCCACCAGCCGCGACCTAAGTCTAAGATATAATTCACCCCTCCACTTT. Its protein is CATSRDLSLRYNSPLHF.

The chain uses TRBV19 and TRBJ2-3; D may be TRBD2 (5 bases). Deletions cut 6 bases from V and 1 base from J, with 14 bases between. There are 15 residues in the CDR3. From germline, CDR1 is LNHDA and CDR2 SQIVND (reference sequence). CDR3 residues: CASRLGRTGTDTQYF. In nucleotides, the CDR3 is TGTGCCAGTAGATTGGGTCGGACTGGCACAGATACGCAGTATTTT.

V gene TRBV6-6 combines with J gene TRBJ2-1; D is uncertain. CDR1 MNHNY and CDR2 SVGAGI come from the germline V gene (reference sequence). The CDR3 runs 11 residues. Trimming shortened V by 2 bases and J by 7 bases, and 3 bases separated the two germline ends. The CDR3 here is CASSYPNEQFF. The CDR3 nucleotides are TGTGCCAGCAGTTACCCTAATGAGCAGTTCTTC.

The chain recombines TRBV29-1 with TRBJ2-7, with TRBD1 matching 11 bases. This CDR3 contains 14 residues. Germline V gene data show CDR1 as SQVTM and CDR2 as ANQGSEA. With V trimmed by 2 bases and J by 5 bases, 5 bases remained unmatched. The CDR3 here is CSVERWDRGNEQYF. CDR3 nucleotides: TGCAGCGTTGAAAGGTGGGACAGGGGGAACGAGCAGTACTTC.

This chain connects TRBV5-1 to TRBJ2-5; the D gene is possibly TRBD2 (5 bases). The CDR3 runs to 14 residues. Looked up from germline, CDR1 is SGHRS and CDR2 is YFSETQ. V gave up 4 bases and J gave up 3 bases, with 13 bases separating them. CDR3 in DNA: TGCGCCAGCAGCCTAAGGACTGACAAAGAGACCCAGTACTTC. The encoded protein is CASSLRTDKETQYF.

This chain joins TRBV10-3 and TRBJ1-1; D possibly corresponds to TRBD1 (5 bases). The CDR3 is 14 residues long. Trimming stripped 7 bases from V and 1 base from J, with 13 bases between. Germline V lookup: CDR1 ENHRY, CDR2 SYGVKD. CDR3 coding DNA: TGTGCCATCAAGCAGGCGGGGACGAACACTGAAGCTTTCTTT. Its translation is CAIKQAGTNTEAFF.

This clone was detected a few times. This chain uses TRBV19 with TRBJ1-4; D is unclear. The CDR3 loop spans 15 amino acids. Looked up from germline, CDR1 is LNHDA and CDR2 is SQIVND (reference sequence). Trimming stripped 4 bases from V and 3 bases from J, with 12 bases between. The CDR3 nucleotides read TGTGCCAGTAGTACCCTGGCTGGAGCTAATGAAAAACTGTTTTTT. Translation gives CASSTLAGANEKLFF. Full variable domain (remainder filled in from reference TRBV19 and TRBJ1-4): DGGITQSPKYLFRKEGQNVTLSCEQNLNHDAMYWYRQDPGQGLRLIYYSQIVNDFQKGDIAEGYSVSREKKESFPLTVTSAQKNPTAFYLCASSTLAGANEKLFFGSGTQLSVL.

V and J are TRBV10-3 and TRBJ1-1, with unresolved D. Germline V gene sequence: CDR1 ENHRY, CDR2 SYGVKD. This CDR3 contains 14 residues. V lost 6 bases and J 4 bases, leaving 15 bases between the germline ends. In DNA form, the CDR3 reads TGTGCCATCAGATTGAAGCTTTTGGGCACTGAAGCTTTCTTT. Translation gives CAIRLKLLGTEAFF.

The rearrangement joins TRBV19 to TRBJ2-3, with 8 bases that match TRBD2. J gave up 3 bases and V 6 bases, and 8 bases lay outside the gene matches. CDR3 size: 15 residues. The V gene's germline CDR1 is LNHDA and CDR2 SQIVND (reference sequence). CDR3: CASSPGGAGTDTQYF. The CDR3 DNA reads TGTGCCAGTAGCCCGGGGGGGGCGGGGACAGATACGCAGTATTTT. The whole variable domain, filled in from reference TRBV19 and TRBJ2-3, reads DGGITQSPKYLFRKEGQNVTLSCEQNLNHDAMYWYRQDPGQGLRLIYYSQIVNDFQKGDIAEGYSVSREKKESFPLTVTSAQKNPTAFYLCASSPGGAGTDTQYFGPGTRLTVL.

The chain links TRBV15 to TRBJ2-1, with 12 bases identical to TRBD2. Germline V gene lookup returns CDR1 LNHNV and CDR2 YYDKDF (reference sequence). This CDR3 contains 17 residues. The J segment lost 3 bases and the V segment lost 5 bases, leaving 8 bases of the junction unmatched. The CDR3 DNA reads TGTGCCACCAGCCCTGGACTAGCGGGGAGAATCTACAATGAGCAGTTCTTC. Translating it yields CATSPGLAGRIYNEQFF. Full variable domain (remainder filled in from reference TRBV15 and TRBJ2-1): DAMVIQNPRYQVTQFGKPVTLSCSQTLNHNVMYWYQQKSSQAPKLLFHYYDKDFNNEADTPDNFQSRRPNTSFCFLDIRSPGLGDTAMYLCATSPGLAGRIYNEQFFGPGTRLTVL.

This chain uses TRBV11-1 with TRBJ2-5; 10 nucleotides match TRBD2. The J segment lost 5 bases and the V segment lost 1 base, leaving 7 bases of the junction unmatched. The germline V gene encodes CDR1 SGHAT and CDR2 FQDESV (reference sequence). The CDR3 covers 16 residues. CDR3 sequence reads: CASSLVSGGFFETQYF. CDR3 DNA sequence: TGTGCCAGCAGCTTAGTTAGCGGGGGGTTTTTCGAGACCCAGTACTTC.

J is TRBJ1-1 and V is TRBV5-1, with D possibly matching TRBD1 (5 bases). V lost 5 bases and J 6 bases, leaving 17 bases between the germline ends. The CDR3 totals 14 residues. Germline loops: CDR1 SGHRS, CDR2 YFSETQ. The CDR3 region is CASRPGAGEPEAFF. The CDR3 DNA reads TGCGCCAGCAGGCCCGGGGCGGGGGAGCCTGAAGCTTTCTTT.

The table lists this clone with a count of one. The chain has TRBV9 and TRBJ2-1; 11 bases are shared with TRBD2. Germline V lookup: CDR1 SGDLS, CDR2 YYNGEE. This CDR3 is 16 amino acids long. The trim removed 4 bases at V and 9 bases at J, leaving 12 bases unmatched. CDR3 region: CASSRLTGLAGGEQFF. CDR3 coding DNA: TGTGCCAGCAGCCGATTAACCGGACTAGCGGGCGGTGAGCAGTTCTTC.

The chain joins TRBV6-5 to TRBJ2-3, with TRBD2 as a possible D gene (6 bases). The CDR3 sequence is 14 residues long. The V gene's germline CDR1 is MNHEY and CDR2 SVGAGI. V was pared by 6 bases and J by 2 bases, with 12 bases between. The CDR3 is CASRPGRYTDTQYF. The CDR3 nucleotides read TGTGCCAGCAGACCTGGGAGGTACACAGATACGCAGTATTTT.

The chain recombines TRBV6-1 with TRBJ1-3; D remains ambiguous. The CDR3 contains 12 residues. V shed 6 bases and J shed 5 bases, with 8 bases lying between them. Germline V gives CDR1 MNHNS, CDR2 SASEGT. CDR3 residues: CASRTLRNTIYF. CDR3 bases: TGTGCCAGCAGAACGTTGAGAAACACCATATATTTT.

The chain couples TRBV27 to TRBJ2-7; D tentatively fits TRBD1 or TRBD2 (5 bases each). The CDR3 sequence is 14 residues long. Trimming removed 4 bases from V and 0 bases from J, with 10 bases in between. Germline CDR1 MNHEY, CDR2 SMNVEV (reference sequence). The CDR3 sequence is CASSSPGTSYEQYF. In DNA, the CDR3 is TGTGCCAGCAGTTCTCCAGGGACCTCCTACGAGCAGTACTTC.

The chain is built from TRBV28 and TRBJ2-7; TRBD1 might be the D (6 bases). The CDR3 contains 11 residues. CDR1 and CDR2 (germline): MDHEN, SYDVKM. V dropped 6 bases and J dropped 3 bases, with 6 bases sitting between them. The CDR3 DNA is TGTGCCAGCAGGACAGGCTACGAGCAGTACTTC. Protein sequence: CASRTGYEQYF.

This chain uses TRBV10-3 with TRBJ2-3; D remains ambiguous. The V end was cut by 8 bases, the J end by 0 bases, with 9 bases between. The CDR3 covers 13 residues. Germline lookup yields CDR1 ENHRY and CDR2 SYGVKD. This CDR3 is CAIEGTSTDTQYF. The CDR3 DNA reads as TGTGCCATCGAAGGAACTAGCACAGATACGCAGTATTTT.

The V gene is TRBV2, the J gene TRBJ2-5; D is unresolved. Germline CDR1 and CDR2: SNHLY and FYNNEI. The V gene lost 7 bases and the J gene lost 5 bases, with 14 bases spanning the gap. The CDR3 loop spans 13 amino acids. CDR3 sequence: CASTPVGSETQYF. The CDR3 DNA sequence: TGTGCCAGCACACCAGTTGGATCCGAGACCCAGTACTTC.

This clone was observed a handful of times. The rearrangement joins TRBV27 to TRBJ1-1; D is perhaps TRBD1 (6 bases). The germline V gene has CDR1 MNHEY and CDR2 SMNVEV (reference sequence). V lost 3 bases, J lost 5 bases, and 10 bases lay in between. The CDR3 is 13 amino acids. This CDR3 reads CASSFRGVTEAFF. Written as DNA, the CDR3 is TGTGCCAGCAGTTTCAGGGGTGTGACTGAAGCTTTCTTT.